This T cell receptor beta chain derives from a study of tumor and adjacent non-tumor tissue in lung cancer. Points from the study as a whole: Top 100 clones took a larger repertoire share in normal lung.

A modified ARM-PCR protocol with three rounds of nested PCR amplified TCRbeta. One entry per CDR3 protein, called by TCRdb with MiXCR from the multiplex PCR reads. The table lists almost 75,000 distinct CDR3 sequences, about two thirds of them singletons, with approximately 30% in the top ten. No cell sorting was done before RNA was extracted from the tissue. The normal lung tissue was taken more than 3 cm from the tumor edge. The length of the CDR3 is 14 residues. CDR1 is DFQATT and CDR2 is SNEGSKA in the germline V gene (reference sequence). A remark on this clonotype: Antigen: not known. Germline is not matched at one junction end, which may reflect a read error.

This clonotype was sampled from a woman in her forties or fifties with non-small cell lung cancer. The chain recombines TRBV20-1 with TRBJ2-1; D gene ambiguous. Sample: distant non-tumor lung tissue. CDR3 region: CSASDLVKANEQLF. The CDR3 DNA reads as TGCAGTGCTAGTGACCTAGTGAAGGCCAATGAGCAGTTATTC.